These 12 T cell receptor beta chains came from one sample sequenced in a study of vaccination and CD4 T cells after COVID-19. Cultured CD4+ T-cell DNA underwent Oncomine TCR Beta short-read sequencing. TCRdb reprocessed the PCR reads via MiXCR and lists one record per CDR3 protein. The sample holds tens of thousands of distinct CDR3 sequences, 50% seen once. Indicated treatment: roughly 10-day PBMC culture with coronavirus spike peptide pools or control peptides (ViraFEST assay). These receptors have no known antigen. The sample in question was CD4+ T cells from blood, cultured in vitro, obtained before SARS-CoV-2 vaccination. Receptors originate from a human donor who received a COVID-19 vaccine.

The V call is TRBV6-1, the J call TRBJ2-7; possibly TRBD2 for D (6 bases). Germline loops: CDR1 MNHNS, CDR2 SASEGT. V gave up 6 bases and J gave up 0 bases, with 9 bases separating them. The CDR3 sequence is 13 residues long. CDR3 protein: CASRETSSYEQYF. Here the CDR3 DNA reads TGTGCCAGCAGGGAGACTAGCTCCTACGAGCAGTACTTC.

The chain links TRBV5-1 to TRBJ1-2; the D gene is possibly TRBD1 (5 bases). Trimming shortened V by 2 bases and J by 3 bases, and 8 bases separated the two germline ends. The germline V gene encodes CDR1 SGHRS and CDR2 YFSETQ. This CDR3 has 13 amino acids. CDR3 region: CASSFGRDYGYTF. The CDR3 coding sequence is TGCGCCAGCAGCTTTGGCAGGGACTATGGCTACACCTTC.

On this clonotype itself: The junction departs from germline at one end; a sequencing error may be responsible. The CDR3 loop is CASSLRWTASSGNTIYF. The CDR3 DNA reads TGTGCCAGCAGCTTGAGGTGGACCGCGAGCTCTGGAAACACCATATATTTT. The chain recombines TRBV5-3 with TRBJ1-3, with D hard to call. Being an ORF, TRBV5-3 has a function that is uncertain. There are 17 residues in the CDR3.

V is TRBV2 and J is TRBJ1-5, with 7 bases lining up with TRBD1. Germline V gene data show CDR1 as SNHLY and CDR2 as FYNNEI. The V and J ends lost 5 bases and 3 bases, in that order; junction bases with no gene match: 7. The CDR3 covers 15 residues. The CDR3 loop reads CASSNDRDSNQPQHF. As DNA, the CDR3 is TGTGCCAGCAGTAACGACAGGGACTCCAATCAGCCCCAGCATTTT.

The chain employs TRBV9 and TRBJ1-1; no reliable D call. V gave up 0 bases and J gave up 3 bases, with 12 bases separating them. This CDR3 has 15 amino acids. CDR1 SGDLS and CDR2 YYNGEE come from the germline V gene. CDR3: CASSVASRMDTEAFF. DNA for the CDR3: TGTGCCAGCAGCGTAGCGAGCAGGATGGACACTGAAGCTTTCTTT.

The rearrangement joins TRBV6-1 to TRBJ1-1; the D gene is possibly TRBD1 (5 bases). The CDR3 runs 18 residues. V was cut by 5 bases and J by 2 bases, with 24 bases left in between. CDR1 is MNHNS, CDR2 SASEGT, per germline. The CDR3 reads CASSSRWPRRGRNTEAFF. CDR3 in DNA: TGTGCCAGCAGTAGTCGTTGGCCCCGGAGGGGCAGAAACACTGAAGCTTTCTTT.

The CDR3 reads CASSLTGQFYEQYF. The DNA for the CDR3 is TGTGCCAGCAGCCTCACGGGACAGTTCTACGAGCAGTACTTC. The chain links TRBV11-3 to TRBJ2-7, with 7 positions matching TRBD1. CDR1 and CDR2 (germline): SGHNT, YENEEA. This CDR3 is 14 amino acids long. Trimming cost V 5 bases and J 3 bases; bases outside gene matches: 7.

This sequence joins TRBV19 and TRBJ1-5; weak D call: TRBD1 (5 bases). Germline CDR1 reads LNHDA; CDR2 reads SQIVND (reference sequence). V lost 3 bases to trimming and J lost 6 bases, with 24 bases between them. The CDR3 is made up of 18 amino acids. CDR3 amino acids: CASSIEVGRGIISQPQHF. In DNA, the CDR3 is TGTGCCAGTAGTATCGAGGTGGGAAGGGGAATAATTTCTCAGCCCCAGCATTTT. Full variable domain (rest looked up from reference TRBV19 and TRBJ1-5): DGGITQSPKYLFRKEGQNVTLSCEQNLNHDAMYWYRQDPGQGLRLIYYSQIVNDFQKGDIAEGYSVSREKKESFPLTVTSAQKNPTAFYLCASSIEVGRGIISQPQHFGDGTRLSIL.

The V call is TRBV11-2, the J call TRBJ2-1; 15 bases align to TRBD2. CDR3 length: 18 residues. The V segment lost 6 bases and the J segment 7 bases; nucleotides outside the gene matches: 13. Germline values: CDR1 SGHAT, CDR2 FQNNGV. CDR3 in amino acids: CASRERGLAGGVYNEQFF. The CDR3 DNA reads as TGTGCCAGCAGGGAAAGGGGACTAGCGGGGGGAGTATATAATGAGCAGTTCTTC.

The V gene is TRBV15, the J gene TRBJ1-4, with D possibly TRBD1 on 6 matching bases. V dropped 1 base and J dropped 13 bases, with 25 bases sitting between them. The germline V gene encodes CDR1 LNHNV and CDR2 YYDKDF (reference sequence). This CDR3 comprises 17 residues. The CDR3 DNA reads TGTGCCACCAGCAGAGGGGGGTTCAAGGACAGTTCCCATCTACTGTTTTTT. It specifies CATSRGGFKDSSHLLFF.

The chain recombines TRBV12-3 or TRBV12-4 with TRBJ1-2; 10 bases agree with TRBD1. The trim removed 6 bases at V and 4 bases at J, leaving 11 bases unmatched. The CDR3 is made up of 16 amino acids. This chain's CDR3 is CASSSRRGQGIYGYTF. Here the CDR3 DNA reads TGTGCCAGCAGCTCCCGACGGGGACAGGGGATCTATGGCTACACCTTC.

The sample holds a few counts of this clonotype. The rearrangement links TRBV6-1 to TRBJ1-1; weak D call: TRBD1 (5 bases). The ends were cut back, 4 bases at V and 11 bases at J, with 17 bases in the middle. CDR3 size: 13 residues. Germline lookup yields CDR1 MNHNS and CDR2 SASEGT. The CDR3, as DNA: TGTGCCAGCAGTGCGCGGGGGTATGGCTCGGCTTTCTTT. It codes for CASSARGYGSAFF.